The 29 T cell receptor beta chains below come from one sample, sequenced in a study of shared clonotypes between healthy human individuals. Repertoires were generated with immunoSEQ multiplex PCR, while TCRdb's copy carries only in-frame clones and drops some. This sample has a few million clones, with just over 90% found just once. Sequenced: naive CD4+ T cells from PBMCs. The subset here: CD45RA+ positively selected. The receptor source for this set is a young man in good health. Some clones in this sample may be carry-over from other donors' samples.

The V gene is TRBV5-1, the J gene TRBJ2-3, with 10 positions matching TRBD2. Losses at the gene ends were 6 bases for V and 4 bases for J; bases not matched to a gene: 17. This CDR3 is built from 18 residues. CDR1 is SGHRS, CDR2 YFSETQ, per germline. The CDR3 DNA follows: TGCGCCAGCAAGGTGACTAGCGGGCCCTCGGGGGCATCAGATACGCAGTATTTT. This sequence encodes CASKVTSGPSGASDTQYF.

This chain joins TRBV2 and TRBJ2-1; TRBD2 agrees at 8 bases. Germline CDR1 reads SNHLY; CDR2 reads FYNNEI. Germline trimming cut 1 base from V and 8 bases from J; bases unmatched to any gene: 7. CDR3 length equals 15 residues. For the CDR3, the DNA is TGTGCCAGCAGTGAAGGGAGCGGGAGTGTGTATGAGCAGTTCTTC. Its translation: CASSEGSGSVYEQFF.

The chain joins TRBV7-2 to TRBJ2-5; 9 nucleotides line up with TRBD2. This CDR3 is built from 16 residues. Germline CDR1 is SGHTA and CDR2 is FQGNSA. V gave up 2 bases and J gave up 5 bases; unmatched junction bases: 9. The CDR3 nucleotides read TGTGCCAGCAGCTTATTTCCGGCGGGAGGGGGGGAGACCCAGTACTTC. Translation gives CASSLFPAGGGETQYF.

The chain uses TRBV2 and TRBJ2-5; 11 positions agree with TRBD1. This CDR3 is 14 amino acids long. Trimming removed 8 bases from V and 5 bases from J; junction bases left unmatched: 7. CDR1 and CDR2 (germline): SNHLY, FYNNEI. CDR3 DNA: TGTGCCAGCCGTTGGACAGGGGGCGCCGAGACCCAGTACTTC. It encodes CASRWTGGAETQYF.

This chain links TRBV10-1 with TRBJ2-1, with D perhaps TRBD1 (5 bases). V lost 0 bases, J lost 4 bases, and 13 bases lay in between. Germline CDR1 WNHNN, CDR2 SYGVQD (reference sequence). The CDR3 is 16 amino acids. CDR3 in DNA: TGCGCCAGCAGTGAGTCGATTTGGGGCAAATACAATGAGCAGTTCTTC. Translation gives CASSESIWGKYNEQFF.

This clone was detected only a few times. V usage is TRBV19 and J usage is TRBJ1-5, with D perhaps TRBD1 (5 bases). The V end lost 6 bases, the J end lost 10 bases, and 16 bases lay between the germline ends. Germline V gene data show CDR1 as LNHDA and CDR2 as SQIVND (reference sequence). The CDR3 spans 13 residues. The CDR3 loop reads CASSGWGGVPQHF. The CDR3 nucleotides are TGTGCCAGTAGCGGTTGGGGGGGTGTCCCCCAGCATTTT. The whole variable domain, remainder taken from reference TRBV19 and TRBJ1-5, is DGGITQSPKYLFRKEGQNVTLSCEQNLNHDAMYWYRQDPGQGLRLIYYSQIVNDFQKGDIAEGYSVSREKKESFPLTVTSAQKNPTAFYLCASSGWGGVPQHFGDGTRLSIL.

This chain joins TRBV9 and TRBJ1-1; D call uncertain. Germline-derived CDR1 and CDR2 are SGDLS and YYNGEE. The CDR3 consists of 13 residues. Trimming took off 3 bases at V and 2 bases at J, with 8 bases between the two ends. CDR3 in DNA: TGTGCCAGCAGCGCCTACGGAAACACTGAAGCTTTCTTT. As protein: CASSAYGNTEAFF.

The genes are TRBV29-1 and TRBJ1-5, with 7 bases aligning to TRBD1. The CDR3 runs to 13 residues. The J segment lost 5 bases and the V segment lost 6 bases, leaving 7 bases of the junction unmatched. Germline V gene sequence: CDR1 SQVTM, CDR2 ANQGSEA. The DNA of the CDR3 is TGCAGCGTCCGACAGGGTCGGGATCAGCCCCAGCATTTT. Encoded protein: CSVRQGRDQPQHF.

The chain's CDR3 is CASSSTGSSTDTQYF. The CDR3 DNA follows: TGTGCCAGCTCATCGACAGGGTCGAGCACAGATACGCAGTATTTT. The chain joins TRBV18 to TRBJ2-3; TRBD1 matches 7 bases. V lost 5 bases and J lost 0; bases outside the gene matches: 5. Germline V CDR1 and CDR2: KGHSH, LQKENI. The length of the CDR3 is 15 residues.

V gene TRBV7-2 combines with J gene TRBJ1-3; D gene uncertain. Trimming stripped 0 bases from V and 1 base from J, with 4 bases between. The V gene's germline CDR1 is SGHTA and CDR2 FQGNSA. The CDR3 runs 14 residues. CDR3 coding DNA: TGTGCCAGCAGCTTAGCGGAGTCTGGAAACACCATATATTTT. Its translation: CASSLAESGNTIYF.

The genes are TRBV5-1 and TRBJ1-1, with unresolved D. The germline gives CDR1 SGHRS, CDR2 YFSETQ. Between the trimmed V and J ends, which lost 2 bases and 1 base, there was a span of 9 bases. This CDR3 contains 14 residues. CDR3 sequence (DNA): TGCGCCAGCAGCTTTCACAATCCGAACACTGAAGCTTTCTTT. Translated: CASSFHNPNTEAFF.

V usage is TRBV2 and J usage is TRBJ2-5; D is unclear. Trimming took 5 bases from V and 3 from J, leaving 10 bases between them. This CDR3 comprises 13 residues. Germline V gives CDR1 SNHLY, CDR2 FYNNEI. This chain's CDR3 is CASSREQKETQYF. In nucleotides, the CDR3 is TGTGCCAGCAGTAGAGAACAGAAAGAGACCCAGTACTTC.

The chain carries TRBV7-2 and TRBJ2-7; 8 bases line up with TRBD1. V lost 6 bases, J lost 3 bases, and 13 bases stayed unmatched. Per germline, CDR1 SGHTA and CDR2 FQGNSA. CDR3 size: 16 residues. In DNA form, the CDR3 reads TGTGCCAGCAGTCCCTCATCCTTAACAGGGGGCTACGAGCAGTACTTC. Amino acid sequence: CASSPSSLTGGYEQYF.

The chain carries TRBV29-1 and TRBJ1-2; D is ambiguous. The CDR3 runs 12 residues. Germline-derived CDR1 and CDR2 are SQVTM and ANQGSEA. V gave up 4 bases and J gave up 0 bases, with 6 bases separating them. CDR3 DNA sequence: TGCAGCGTTGTAAGGGCTAACTATGGCTACACCTTC. Its translation is CSVVRANYGYTF.

V is TRBV7-9 and J is TRBJ2-7; TRBD1 matches at 9 bases. Germline V gene data show CDR1 as SEHNR and CDR2 as FQNEAQ (reference sequence). This CDR3 contains 17 residues. V shed 5 bases, J shed 4 bases, and the junction held 15 bases outside the gene matches. In nucleotides, the CDR3 is TGTGCCAGCAGCCCGATTCGGATCGGACAGGGGTCTTACGAGCAGTACTTC. Translating it yields CASSPIRIGQGSYEQYF.

The V call is TRBV5-4, the J call TRBJ2-1; TRBD1 matches 9 bases. Trimming cost V 3 bases and J 0 bases; bases outside gene matches: 7. This CDR3 has 17 amino acids. Germline V lookup: CDR1 SGHNT, CDR2 YYREEE (reference sequence). The CDR3 DNA is TGTGCCAGCAGCTGGCCCCCGGGACAGGGCTCCTACAATGAGCAGTTCTTC. The encoded protein is CASSWPPGQGSYNEQFF.

This clone was recorded only once. The V call is TRBV11-2, the J call TRBJ1-6; TRBD1 is a possible D gene (6 bases). CDR3 length equals 12 residues. V was shortened by 4 bases and J by 10 bases, with 8 bases between the two germline ends. CDR1 is SGHAT and CDR2 is FQNNGV in the germline V gene. The CDR3 bases are TGTGCCAGCAGCTCACAGGGCTCACCCCTCCACTTT. This encodes CASSSQGSPLHF.

To note about this clone: The identical CDR3 is also encoded by other nucleotide sequences in the sample. The chain carries TRBV9 and TRBJ2-7, with unresolved D. Germline V gene sequence: CDR1 SGDLS, CDR2 YYNGEE. The CDR3 extends over 13 amino acids. With 1 base removed from V and 6 bases from J, the gap between germline ends came to 11 bases. CDR3 residues: CASSVSPGREQYF. CDR3 sequence (DNA): TGTGCCAGCAGCGTAAGCCCAGGTCGCGAGCAGTACTTC.

V usage is TRBV28 and J usage is TRBJ2-3; TRBD2 aligns across 8 bases. The J segment lost 5 bases and the V segment lost 5 bases, leaving 3 bases of the junction unmatched. CDR1 is MDHEN and CDR2 is SYDVKM in the germline V gene. The CDR3 is made up of 13 amino acids. CDR3 amino acids: CASSIAGKDTQYF. CDR3 nucleotide sequence: TGTGCCAGCAGTATAGCGGGAAAAGATACGCAGTATTTT.

The V and J genes are TRBV11-2 and TRBJ2-6; D not resolved. The germline V gene has CDR1 SGHAT and CDR2 FQNNGV. Trimming left V 3 bases short and J 0 bases short, with 3 bases between. The CDR3 sequence is 14 residues long. The DNA for the CDR3 is TGTGCCAGCAGCTTCTTCTCTGGGGCCAACGTCCTGACTTTC. It translates to CASSFFSGANVLTF.

This clone has only one observation. The chain is built from TRBV7-9 and TRBJ1-1; D gene ambiguous. The CDR3 has 14 residues. The V gene lost 5 bases and the J gene lost 1 base, with 11 bases spanning the gap. Germline V gene data show CDR1 as SEHNR and CDR2 as FQNEAQ (reference sequence). CDR3 amino acids: CASSPRFGNTEAFF. The CDR3 region has the DNA TGTGCCAGCAGCCCAAGGTTCGGGAACACTGAAGCTTTCTTT.

The chain has TRBV19 and TRBJ1-5; no definite D call. From germline, CDR1 is LNHDA and CDR2 SQIVND (reference sequence). The CDR3 is 15 residues long. V lost 4 bases and J lost 7, with 17 bases in between. CDR3 sequence (DNA): TGTGCCAGTAGTAACCGTGAGTGGTCCGGACAGCCCCAGCATTTT. Translating gives CASSNREWSGQPQHF.

The V gene is TRBV5-1, the J gene TRBJ1-1; D may be TRBD1 (5 bases). V lost 0 bases and J lost 6, with 12 bases in between. Germline V gene data show CDR1 as SGHRS and CDR2 as YFSETQ. The CDR3 contains 14 residues. CDR3 amino acids: CASSLGREGAEAFF. CDR3 nucleotide sequence: TGCGCCAGCAGCTTGGGGAGAGAAGGGGCTGAAGCTTTCTTT.

The rearrangement uses TRBV10-3 and TRBJ1-6; D is unresolved. Trimming took 0 bases from V and 8 from J, leaving 14 bases between them. The CDR3 is 16 amino acids. The germline CDR1 and CDR2 sequences are ENHRY and SYGVKD. The CDR3 DNA reads as TGTGCCATCAGTGAGTCTTGGGTAAAAACCGATTCACCCCTCCACTTT. It codes for CAISESWVKTDSPLHF.

About this clone: The identical CDR3 is also encoded by other nucleotide sequences in the sample. V is TRBV28 and J is TRBJ1-1; D unresolved. The V and J ends lost 7 bases and 2 bases respectively, with 5 bases between them. Per germline, CDR1 MDHEN and CDR2 SYDVKM. This CDR3 is built from 11 residues. The CDR3 reads CASILNTEAFF. The CDR3 DNA is TGTGCCAGCATCCTCAACACTGAAGCTTTCTTT.

This clone was seen a handful of times. The same CDR3 can be traced to other DNA sequences in this sample. CDR3 region: CASSLSGAGNTIYF. In DNA form, the CDR3 reads TGTGCCAGCAGTTTATCAGGTGCGGGAAACACCATATATTTT. V gene TRBV27 combines with J gene TRBJ1-3, with D unclear. The V and J ends lost 0 bases and 4 bases respectively, with 7 bases between them. Germline loops: CDR1 MNHEY, CDR2 SMNVEV (reference sequence). The CDR3 is 14 residues long.

This chain links TRBV5-1 with TRBJ1-5; 7 bases match TRBD1. Unmatched junction bases numbered 13, after V lost 5 bases and J lost 11 bases. Per germline, CDR1 SGHRS and CDR2 YFSETQ. This CDR3 has 14 residues. The CDR3, as DNA: TGCGCCAGCAGAGAAACCGGGACAGAGGGGGCCCAGCATTTT. Residues: CASRETGTEGAQHF.

The table lists this clone with a count of one. Here the CDR3 DNA reads TGCAGCGTTACAGGGACAGAAAACTATGGCTACACCTTC. This encodes CSVTGTENYGYTF. This chain uses TRBV29-1 with TRBJ1-2, with 7 bases lining up with TRBD1. The CDR3 runs to 13 residues. Germline V lookup: CDR1 SQVTM, CDR2 ANQGSEA. V was clipped by 5 bases and J by 2 bases; unmatched bases: 5.

This sequence joins TRBV30 and TRBJ2-3; D possibly matches TRBD1 or TRBD2 (5 bases each). The CDR3 is 14 amino acids. V shed 2 bases and J shed 2 bases, with 11 bases lying between them. CDR1 and CDR2 (germline): GTSNPN, SVGIG (reference sequence). The CDR3 DNA is TGTGCCTGGAGTAAGGGACCTCTCACAGATACGCAGTATTTT. It translates to CAWSKGPLTDTQYF.